A selection of T cell receptor beta chains follows, all from one sample in a study of T cell responses to AZD1222 COVID-19 vaccine. The protocol was immunoSEQ multiplex PCR, while the TCRdb copy is restricted to in-frame clones and leaves out a portion. This repertoire shows 120,000 to 150,000 clones, 92% found once; its top ten account for less than 5%. The sequenced sample was peripheral blood, obtained 28 days after the second AZD1222 dose. The receptors here all came from an adult who received the AZD1222 COVID-19 vaccine. Each CDR3 is given with its conserved first and last residue. The D gene is left open where the match is weak. Only some rows state a clone size, as once, few, many or a class for expanded clones.

>.|TRBJ2-3|.|TRBV18
TGTGCCAGCTCACGAAATAGCGGAAACACAGATACGCAGTATTTT
CASSRNSGNTDTQYF
>TRBD1|TRBJ2-7|.|TRBV5-1
TGCGCCAGCAGCTCTTGGGACAGGGGGCCCTACGAGCAGTACTTC
CASSSWDRGPYEQYF
>.|TRBJ2-2|few|TRBV6-1
TGTGCCAGCAGTGAAGGCGGGACTGGGTATTATTGGGGGGAGCTGTTTTTT
CASSEGGTGYYWGELFF
>.|TRBJ2-3|.|TRBV13
TGTGCCAGCAGCTTGGTAGACACAGATACGCAGTATTTT
CASSLVDTDTQYF
>TRBD1|TRBJ1-2|.|TRBV7-8
TGTGCCAGCAGCTTAAAGGGAGAGACAGGGGGCGTCTACGGCTACACCTTC
CASSLKGETGGVYGYTF
>TRBD2|TRBJ2-1|.|TRBV7-8
TGTGCCAGCAGCTTAGCCTTGCCGCGGGGGGAGCAGTTCTTC
CASSLALPRGEQFF
>.|TRBJ2-7|.|TRBV4-3
TGCGCCAGCAGCCAAGAACGGACTTTCTCCTACGAGCAGTACTTC
CASSQERTFSYEQYF
>.|TRBJ1-5|.|TRBV6-2/TRBV6-3
TGTGCCAGCAGTTTACGGAATCAGCCCCAGCATTTT
CASSLRNQPQHF
>TRBD1|TRBJ1-2|.|TRBV2
TGTGCCAGCGTTGTGGACAGGGGTAACTATGGCTACACCTTC
CASVVDRGNYGYTF
>.|TRBJ1-2|.|TRBV19
TGTGCCAGTGGCAGTGCAGGGAGCATAGTAGGGGGCTACACCTTC
CASGSAGSIVGGYTF
>TRBD1|TRBJ1-3|.|TRBV7-8
TGTGCCAGCAGCTTGACAGGGTCTGGAAACACCATATATTTT
CASSLTGSGNTIYF
>TRBD2|TRBJ2-1|.|TRBV4-2
TGTGCCAGCAGCCAAGCCCCTAGCGGGGGCGCGGATGAGCAGTTCTTC
CASSQAPSGGADEQFF
>.|TRBJ1-4|.|TRBV9
TGTGCCAGCAGCGTAGGTGGCGCAACTAATGAAAAACTGTTTTTT
CASSVGGATNEKLFF
>.|TRBJ2-3|.|TRBV20-1
TGCAGTGCTATTTGGTTGGATACGCAGTATTTT
CSAIWLDTQYF
>.|TRBJ1-1|.|TRBV19
TGTGCCAGTAGTCCACCCCGGAAGAACACTGAAGCTTTCTTT
CASSPPRKNTEAFF
>.|TRBJ2-3|.|TRBV7-2
TGTGCCAGCAGCTTAGCGCTCGACACAGATACGCAGTATTTT
CASSLALDTDTQYF
>TRBD2|TRBJ2-7|.|TRBV25-1
TGTGCCAGCAGTGAAGTTCGGCTAGCGGGAGCAGACGAGCAGTACTTC
CASSEVRLAGADEQYF
>.|TRBJ1-4|once|TRBV19
TGTGCCAGTAGTATTGGGACCGCGGTTAATGAAAAACTGTTTTTT
CASSIGTAVNEKLFF
>TRBD2|TRBJ2-1|.|TRBV15
TGTGCCACCAGCAGTACACTAGCGGGGGCCTACAATGAGCAGTTCTTC
CATSSTLAGAYNEQFF
>.|TRBJ1-1|.|TRBV27
TGTGCCAGCAGTCCATACCCCGTATTTGAAGCTTTCTTT
CASSPYPVFEAFF
>.|TRBJ1-5|.|TRBV9
TGTGCCAGCAGCGTAGCCCCTAGCAATCAGCCCCAGCATTTT
CASSVAPSNQPQHF
>TRBD1|TRBJ2-3|.|TRBV13
TGTGCCAGCAGCCCCTCCCGGGACAGGATCACAGATACGCAGTATTTT
CASSPSRDRITDTQYF
>.|TRBJ1-6|.|TRBV28
TGTGCCAGCAGCCCTGGGCAGGGCCATTCACCCCTCCACTTT
CASSPGQGHSPLHF
>.|TRBJ2-5|.|TRBV24-1
TGTGCCACCAGTGATATGGGGGCGCTTCGGGAGACCCAGTACTTC
CATSDMGALRETQYF
>.|TRBJ2-7|once|TRBV7-5
TGTGTCAGAACCCTGGGGAGGGGGCAGTACTTC
CVRTLGRGQYF
>.|TRBJ1-5|once|TRBV10-3
TGTGCCATCAGGGAAGAAGAGTATCAGCCCCAGCATTTT
CAIREEEYQPQHF
>.|TRBJ1-1|.|TRBV28
TGTGCCAGCAGTTCCCCAGGTAAGAACACTGAAGCTTTCTTT
CASSSPGKNTEAFF
>TRBD1|TRBJ2-1|.|TRBV18
TGTGCCAGCTCAGAGGGGACAGTATACAATGAGCAGTTCTTC
CASSEGTVYNEQFF
>TRBD1|TRBJ2-7|.|TRBV7-2
TGTGCCAGCAGCGGCCTCCAGGGGGCCCACTACGAGCAGTACTTC
CASSGLQGAHYEQYF
>.|TRBJ1-3|.|TRBV27
TGTGCCAGCAGTAAAACAGGGTACTCTGGAAACACCATATATTTT
CASSKTGYSGNTIYF
>.|TRBJ2-7|.|TRBV6-2/TRBV6-3
TGTGCCAGCAGTTACACCTTGTGGGAGCAGTACTTC
CASSYTLWEQYF
>.|TRBJ2-1|.|TRBV12-3/TRBV12-4
TGTGCCAGCAGCCCCTTCAATGAGCAGTTCTTC
CASSPFNEQFF
>.|TRBJ2-7|.|TRBV6-2/TRBV6-3
TGTGCCAGCAGTTACTCGAACGGGGGAGTACGGCAGTACTTC
CASSYSNGGVRQYF
>.|TRBJ2-2|once|TRBV12-5
TGTGCTAGTGGTTTGGTACTAAGGTTTTCGAACACCGGGGAGCTGTTTTTT
CASGLVLRFSNTGELFF
>.|TRBJ1-1|.|TRBV12-3/TRBV12-4
TGTGCCAGCAGTTACAGTGAATCGACTGAAGCTTTCTTT
CASSYSESTEAFF
>.|TRBJ2-7|.|TRBV7-2
TGTGCCAGCAGCCCGAGTCTCCTGGGACAAGCCTACGAGCAGTACTTC
CASSPSLLGQAYEQYF
>.|TRBJ2-7|once|TRBV19
TGTGCCAGTAGTATAGGAGGGCTTCACTCCTACGAGCAGTACTTC
CASSIGGLHSYEQYF
>.|TRBJ1-5|.|TRBV19
TGTGCCAGTAGTACCGGACAGCATAGCAATCAGCCCCAGCATTTT
CASSTGQHSNQPQHF